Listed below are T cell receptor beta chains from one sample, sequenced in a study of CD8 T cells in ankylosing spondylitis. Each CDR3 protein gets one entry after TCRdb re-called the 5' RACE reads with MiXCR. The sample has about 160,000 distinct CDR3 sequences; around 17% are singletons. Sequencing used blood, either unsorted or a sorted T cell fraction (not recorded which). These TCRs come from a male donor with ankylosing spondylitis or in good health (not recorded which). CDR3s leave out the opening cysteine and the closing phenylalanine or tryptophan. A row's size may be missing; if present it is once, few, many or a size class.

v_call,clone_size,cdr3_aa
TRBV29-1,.,SVADWVRNEQF
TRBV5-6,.,ASSLGGLAGLKTGNEQF
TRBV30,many,AWSRASSTDTQY
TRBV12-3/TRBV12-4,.,ASSLLVAGGGELF
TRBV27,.,ASRPSIGNQPQH
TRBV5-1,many,ASSPSSYNEQF
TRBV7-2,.,ASSLEQGRVIQY
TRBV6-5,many,ASSYHKRGGADTQY
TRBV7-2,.,ASSMRSPRFPLH
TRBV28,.,ASSLRPQIAEQY
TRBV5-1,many,ASSPGVGELF
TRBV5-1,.,ASSALDKGREQY
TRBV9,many,ASSVNRAGRENTEAF
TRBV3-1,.,ASSQEGATQY
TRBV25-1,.,ASRGQLNALYEQY
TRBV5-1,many,ASSLRMETQY
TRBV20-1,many,SAMTGAGNEQY
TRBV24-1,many,ATSDHRGPGTEAF